This T cell receptor (beta chain) originates from a study of T cell changes during pregnancy in multiple sclerosis. Sequencing was performed with immunoSEQ multiplex PCR; in TCRdb, only in-frame clones are kept and a portion is missing. The table includes some 32,000 clones, about nine tenths detected once. The trim removed 5 bases at V and 2 bases at J, leaving 6 bases unmatched. The CDR3 is made up of 15 amino acids. Per the germline V gene, CDR1 is ENHRY and CDR2 is SYGVKD. The sequencing used CD8+ T cells from peripheral blood mononuclear cells, collected in the second trimester of pregnancy. The chain joins TRBV10-3 to TRBJ2-7; 10 bases are shared with TRBD2. This clonotype originated in a female donor with multiple sclerosis, enrolled in a pregnancy study. CDR3 region: CAISIAGGPPYEQYF. CDR3 in DNA: TGTGCCATCAGTATAGCGGGAGGCCCCCCCTACGAGCAGTACTTC.